Listed below are T cell receptor beta chains from one sample, sequenced in a study of regulatory T cells in long-lasting Graves disease. TCRdb used MiXCR to reprocess the multiplex PCR reads, holding one entry per CDR3 protein. The sample lists fewer than 500,000 distinct CDR3 sequences, roughly 17% occurring once. The sample was also linked to a second study, of T cells in Graves' hyperthyroidism and ophthalmopathy.

Sequencing used peripheral blood mononuclear cells (PBMCs), obtained at new diagnosis, from a patient treated with antithyroid drugs. These receptors were taken from a man aged 35 to 55 with Graves disease. Both conserved end residues are part of each CDR3. Each record gives: J gene, D gene, clone size, V gene, CDR3 protein, CDR3 DNA. The D gene is left open where the match is weak. Only part of the rows carry a size: once, few, many, or a class if the clone is expanded.

>TRBJ2-7|-|-|TRBV20-1
CSARDLDIWGSYEQYF
TGCAGTGCTAGAGATTTGGATATCTGGGGGTCCTACGAGCAGTACTTC
>TRBJ2-7|-|many|TRBV24-1
CATSDADSYEQYF
TGTGCCACCAGTGATGCTGACAGCTACGAGCAGTACTTC
>TRBJ2-1|TRBD2|many|TRBV7-9
CASSQGGRYEQFF
TGTGCCAGCAGCCAGGGCGGGAGGTATGAGCAGTTCTTC
>TRBJ1-5|TRBD1|few|TRBV27
CASSQDRGYKPQHF
TGTGCCAGCAGCCAAGACAGGGGGTATAAGCCCCAGCATTTT
>TRBJ2-7|-|many|TRBV5-1
CASSLYVAGESYEQYF
TGCGCCAGCAGCTTGTACGTAGCAGGGGAATCCTACGAGCAGTACTTC
>TRBJ1-2|-|few|TRBV10-3
CAISPSQNRMGNYGYTF
TGTGCCATCAGCCCGAGTCAAAACAGGATGGGCAACTATGGCTACACCTTC
>TRBJ2-5|-|many|TRBV6-1
CATRSPGSRETQYF
TGTGCCACCCGATCTCCAGGGTCTAGAGAGACCCAGTACTTC
>TRBJ1-4|-|-|TRBV20-1
CSARTKGSPNEKLFF
TGCAGTGCTAGGACTAAAGGGAGTCCTAATGAAAAACTGTTTTTT
>TRBJ1-5|-|-|TRBV20-1
CSAREGLRTGPQHF
TGCAGTGCTAGAGAAGGGTTGAGAACAGGGCCCCAGCATTTT
>TRBJ1-5|-|many|TRBV20-1
CSAAGTSNQPQHF
TGCAGTGCTGCCGGGACTAGCAATCAGCCCCAGCATTTT
>TRBJ2-4|-|-|TRBV12-3/TRBV12-4
CASSPGTPAGSQGNIQYF
TGTGCCAGCAGCCCGGGGACTCCTGCCGGGAGCCAGGGAAACATTCAGTACTTC
>TRBJ2-2|-|many|TRBV2
CASSVKGPNTGELFF
TGTGCCAGCAGTGTTAAGGGGCCGAACACCGGGGAGCTGTTTTTT
>TRBJ2-7|-|-|TRBV6-1
CASSEDSHYEQYF
TGTGCCAGCAGTGAGGACTCCCATTACGAGCAGTACTTC
>TRBJ1-1|-|many|TRBV24-1
CATSDFRFWNTEAFF
TGTGCCACCAGTGATTTCCGATTCTGGAACACTGAAGCTTTCTTT
>TRBJ2-5|TRBD1|few|TRBV20-1
CSARATGDSNQETQYF
TGCAGTGCTAGAGCCACTGGGGACAGCAACCAAGAGACCCAGTACTTC
>TRBJ2-5|-|many|TRBV9
CASSDTNQETQYF
TGTGCCAGCAGCGACACCAACCAAGAGACCCAGTACTTC
>TRBJ2-2|-|few|TRBV7-9
CASSLGDAGELFF
TGTGCCAGCAGCTTGGGCGACGCCGGGGAGCTGTTTTTT
>TRBJ2-2|TRBD1|-|TRBV19
CASSDRANTGELFF
TGTGCCAGTTCCGACAGGGCTAACACCGGGGAGCTGTTTTTT
>TRBJ1-4|-|-|TRBV4-2
CASRQGPSTNEKLFF
TGTGCCAGCAGACAAGGCCCTTCAACTAATGAAAAACTGTTTTTT
>TRBJ1-1|-|many|TRBV3-1
CASSLYANTEAFF
TGTGCCAGCAGCCTCTATGCGAACACTGAAGCTTTCTTT
>TRBJ2-7|-|many|TRBV28
CASSSPMGLSSYEQYF
TGTGCCAGCAGTTCCCCTATGGGTTTGAGCTCCTACGAGCAGTACTTC
>TRBJ2-7|TRBD1|many|TRBV12-3/TRBV12-4
CASSQTGNHEQYF
TGTGCCAGCAGCCAGACAGGGAATCACGAGCAGTACTTC
>TRBJ2-5|-|-|TRBV5-1
CASSLDVGVETQYF
TGCGCCAGCAGCTTGGATGTGGGGGTAGAGACCCAGTACTTC
>TRBJ2-3|-|many|TRBV12-3/TRBV12-4
CASTAGDTQYF
TGTGCCAGCACCGCGGGGGATACGCAGTATTTT
>TRBJ2-5|TRBD1|few|TRBV5-1
CASSLPRDRGIQETQYF
TGCGCCAGCAGCTTACCCCGGGACAGGGGGATTCAAGAGACCCAGTACTTC
>TRBJ2-2|-|-|TRBV25-1
CASTLRGTNTGELFF
TGTGCCAGCACTCTGAGAGGGACGAACACCGGGGAGCTGTTTTTT
>TRBJ1-1|-|many|TRBV2
CASSWGLTEAFF
TGTGCCAGCAGTTGGGGGCTCACTGAAGCTTTCTTT
>TRBJ2-1|-|many|TRBV7-2
CASSFALVNEQFF
TGTGCCAGCAGCTTCGCCCTAGTAAATGAGCAGTTCTTC
>TRBJ1-1|-|many|TRBV20-1
CSARRTNTEAFF
TGCAGTGCTAGAAGGACGAACACTGAAGCTTTCTTT